The clone carrying this T cell receptor (beta chain) is a singleton in its sample. The sample belongs to a study of T cells in localized non-small cell lung cancer. V was cut by 1 base and J by 4 bases, with 7 bases left in between. The CDR3 length is 13 residues. Germline lookup yields CDR1 SEHNR and CDR2 FQNEAQ (reference sequence). Here immunoSEQ multiplex PCR was the method, and the copy in TCRdb shows in-frame clones only, minus some. Of 52,000 or so clones listed, approximately 80% are singletons. The TCR sequence derives from a man aged 35 to 69 with stage III lung adenocarcinoma. The genes are TRBV7-9 and TRBJ1-1; D is possibly TRBD1 (6 bases). Sequenced here: peripheral blood mononuclear cells, sampled before any cancer treatment. The CDR3 region has the DNA TGTGCCAGCAGCTTAGGGGGGCCCACTGAAGCTTTCTTT. Its protein is CASSLGGPTEAFF.